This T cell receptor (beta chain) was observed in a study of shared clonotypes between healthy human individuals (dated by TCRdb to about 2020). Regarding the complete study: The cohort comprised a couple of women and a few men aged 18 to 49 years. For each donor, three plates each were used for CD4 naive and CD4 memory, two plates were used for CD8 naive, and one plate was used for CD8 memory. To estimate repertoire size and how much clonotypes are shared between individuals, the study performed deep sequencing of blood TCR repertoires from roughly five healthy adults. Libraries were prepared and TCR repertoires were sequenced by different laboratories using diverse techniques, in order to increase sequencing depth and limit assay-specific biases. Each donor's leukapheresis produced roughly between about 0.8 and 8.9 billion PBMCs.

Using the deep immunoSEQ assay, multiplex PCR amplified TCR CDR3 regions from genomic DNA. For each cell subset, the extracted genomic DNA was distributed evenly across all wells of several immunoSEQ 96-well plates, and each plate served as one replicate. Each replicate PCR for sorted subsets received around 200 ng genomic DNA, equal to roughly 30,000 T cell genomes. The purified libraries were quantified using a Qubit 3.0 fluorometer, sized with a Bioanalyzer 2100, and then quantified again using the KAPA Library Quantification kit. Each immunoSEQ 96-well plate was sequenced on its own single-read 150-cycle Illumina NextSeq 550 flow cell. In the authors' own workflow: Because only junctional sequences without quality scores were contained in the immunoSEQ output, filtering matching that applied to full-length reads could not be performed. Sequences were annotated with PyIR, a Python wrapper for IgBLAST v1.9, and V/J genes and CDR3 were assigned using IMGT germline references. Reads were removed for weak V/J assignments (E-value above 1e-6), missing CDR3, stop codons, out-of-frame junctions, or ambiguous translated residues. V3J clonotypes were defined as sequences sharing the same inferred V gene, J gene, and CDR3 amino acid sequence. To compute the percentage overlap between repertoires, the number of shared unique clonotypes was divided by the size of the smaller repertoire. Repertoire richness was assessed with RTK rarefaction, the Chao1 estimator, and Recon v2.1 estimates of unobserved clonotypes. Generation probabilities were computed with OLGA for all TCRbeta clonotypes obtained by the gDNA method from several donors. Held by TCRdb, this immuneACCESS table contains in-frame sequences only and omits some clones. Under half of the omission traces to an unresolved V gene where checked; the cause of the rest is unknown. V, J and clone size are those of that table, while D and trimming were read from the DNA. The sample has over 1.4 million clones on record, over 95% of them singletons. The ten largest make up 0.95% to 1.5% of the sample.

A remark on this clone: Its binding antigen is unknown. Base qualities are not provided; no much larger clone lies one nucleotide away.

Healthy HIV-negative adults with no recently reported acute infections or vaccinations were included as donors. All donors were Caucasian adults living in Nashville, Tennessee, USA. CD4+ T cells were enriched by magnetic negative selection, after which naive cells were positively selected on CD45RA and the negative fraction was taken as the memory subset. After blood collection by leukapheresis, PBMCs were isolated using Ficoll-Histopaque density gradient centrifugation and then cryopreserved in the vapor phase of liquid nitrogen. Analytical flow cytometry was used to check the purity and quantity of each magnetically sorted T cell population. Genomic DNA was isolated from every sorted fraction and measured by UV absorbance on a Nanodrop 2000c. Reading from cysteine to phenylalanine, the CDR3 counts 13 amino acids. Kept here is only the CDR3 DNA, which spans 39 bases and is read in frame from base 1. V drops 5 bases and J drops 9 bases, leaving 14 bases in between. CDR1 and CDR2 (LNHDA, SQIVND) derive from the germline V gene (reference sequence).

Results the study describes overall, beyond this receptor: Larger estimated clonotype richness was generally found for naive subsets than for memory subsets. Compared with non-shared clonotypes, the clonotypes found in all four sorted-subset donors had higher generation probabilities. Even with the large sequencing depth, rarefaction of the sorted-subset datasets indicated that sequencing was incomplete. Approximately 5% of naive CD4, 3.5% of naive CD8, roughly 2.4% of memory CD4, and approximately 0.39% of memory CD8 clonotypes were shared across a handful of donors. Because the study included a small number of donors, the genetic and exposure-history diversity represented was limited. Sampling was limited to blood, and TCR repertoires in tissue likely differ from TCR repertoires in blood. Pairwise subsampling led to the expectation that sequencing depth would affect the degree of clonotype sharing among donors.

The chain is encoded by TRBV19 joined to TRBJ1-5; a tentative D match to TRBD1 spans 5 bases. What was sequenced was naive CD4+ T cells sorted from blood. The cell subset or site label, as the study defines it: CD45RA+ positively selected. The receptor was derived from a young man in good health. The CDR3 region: CASSALDNRPQHF. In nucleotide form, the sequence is TGTGCCAGTAGTGCGCTGGACAACCGGCCCCAGCATTTT. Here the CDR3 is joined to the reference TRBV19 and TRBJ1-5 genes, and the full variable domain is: DGGITQSPKYLFRKEGQNVTLSCEQNLNHDAMYWYRQDPGQGLRLIYYSQIVNDFQKGDIAEGYSVSREKKESFPLTVTSAQKNPTAFYLCASSALDNRPQHFGDGTRLSIL.